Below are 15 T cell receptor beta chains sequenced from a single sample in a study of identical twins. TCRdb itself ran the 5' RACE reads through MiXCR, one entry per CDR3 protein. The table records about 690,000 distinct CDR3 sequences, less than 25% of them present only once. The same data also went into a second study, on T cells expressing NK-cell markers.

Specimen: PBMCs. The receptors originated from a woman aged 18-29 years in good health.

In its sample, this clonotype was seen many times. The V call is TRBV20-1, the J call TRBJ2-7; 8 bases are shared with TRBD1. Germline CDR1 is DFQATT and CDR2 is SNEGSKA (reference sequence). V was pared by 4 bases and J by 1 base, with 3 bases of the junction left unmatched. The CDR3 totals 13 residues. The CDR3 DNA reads TGCAGTGCTAAGGACAGGGATTCCTACGAGCAGTACTTC. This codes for CSAKDRDSYEQYF.

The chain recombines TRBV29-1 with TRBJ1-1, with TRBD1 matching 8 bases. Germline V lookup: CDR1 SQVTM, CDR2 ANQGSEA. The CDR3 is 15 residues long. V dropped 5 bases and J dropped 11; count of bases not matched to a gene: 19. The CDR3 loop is CSVKTGTGAARTAFF. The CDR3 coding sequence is TGCAGCGTTAAAACCGGGACAGGTGCTGCCAGGACGGCTTTCTTT.

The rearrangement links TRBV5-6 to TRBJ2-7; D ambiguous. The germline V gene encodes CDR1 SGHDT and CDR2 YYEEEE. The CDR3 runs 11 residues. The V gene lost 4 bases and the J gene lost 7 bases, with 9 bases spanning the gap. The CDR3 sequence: CASSRREEQYF. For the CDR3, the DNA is TGTGCCAGCAGCCGTAGAGAAGAGCAGTACTTC. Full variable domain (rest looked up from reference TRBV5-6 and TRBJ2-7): DAGVTQSPTHLIKTRGQQVTLRCSPKSGHDTVSWYQQALGQGPQFIFQYYEEEERQRGNFPDRFSGHQFPNYSSELNVNALLLGDSALYLCASSRREEQYFGPGTRLTVT.

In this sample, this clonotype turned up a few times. The CDR3 sequence is CASRQRTSFRGNTQYF. CDR3 coding DNA: TGTGCCAGCAGGCAACGAACCTCTTTCCGGGGCAATACGCAGTATTTT. This chain connects TRBV3-1 to TRBJ2-3, with D perhaps assigned TRBD1 or TRBD2 (5 bases each). Germline V gives CDR1 LGHDT, CDR2 YNNKEL (reference sequence). Between the trimmed V and J ends, which lost 6 bases and 7 bases, there was a span of 23 bases. CDR3 size: 16 residues.

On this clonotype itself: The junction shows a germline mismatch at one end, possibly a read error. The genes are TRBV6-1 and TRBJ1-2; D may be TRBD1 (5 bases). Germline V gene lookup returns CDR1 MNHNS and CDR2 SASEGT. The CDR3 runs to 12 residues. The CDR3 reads CASSEPRQGVSF. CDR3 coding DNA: TGTGCCAGCAGTGAACCACGCCAGGGAGTGTCCTTC.

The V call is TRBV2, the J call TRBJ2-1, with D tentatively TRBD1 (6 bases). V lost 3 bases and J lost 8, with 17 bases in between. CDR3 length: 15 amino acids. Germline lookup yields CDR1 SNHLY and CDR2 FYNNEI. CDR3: CASSDRGRQADEQFF. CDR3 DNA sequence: TGTGCCAGCAGTGATCGGGGCAGACAGGCCGATGAGCAGTTCTTC.

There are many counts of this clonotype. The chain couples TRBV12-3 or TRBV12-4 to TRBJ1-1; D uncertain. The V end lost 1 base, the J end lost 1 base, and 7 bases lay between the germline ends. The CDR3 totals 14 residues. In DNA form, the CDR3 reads TGTGCCAGCAGTTTAGACTACTCGAACACTGAAGCTTTCTTT. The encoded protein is CASSLDYSNTEAFF.

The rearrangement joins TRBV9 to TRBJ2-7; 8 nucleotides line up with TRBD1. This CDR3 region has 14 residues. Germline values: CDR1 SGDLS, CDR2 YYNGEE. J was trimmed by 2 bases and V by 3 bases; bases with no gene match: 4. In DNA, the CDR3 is TGTGCCAGCAGCGCGACAGGGGTCCCCTACGAGCAGTACTTC. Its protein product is CASSATGVPYEQYF. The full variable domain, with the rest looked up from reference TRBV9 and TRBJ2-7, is DSGVTQTPKHLITATGQRVTLRCSPRSGDLSVYWYQQSLDQGLQFLIQYYNGEERAKGNILERFSAQQFPDLHSELNLSSLELGDSALYFCASSATGVPYEQYFGPGTRLTVT.

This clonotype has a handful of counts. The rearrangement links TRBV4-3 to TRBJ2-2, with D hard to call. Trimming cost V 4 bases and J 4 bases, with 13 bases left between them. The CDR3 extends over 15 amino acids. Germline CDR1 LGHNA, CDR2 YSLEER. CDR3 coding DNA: TGCGCCAGCAGCCCTTTTCTCTTCGCCACCGGGGAGCTGTTTTTT. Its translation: CASSPFLFATGELFF.

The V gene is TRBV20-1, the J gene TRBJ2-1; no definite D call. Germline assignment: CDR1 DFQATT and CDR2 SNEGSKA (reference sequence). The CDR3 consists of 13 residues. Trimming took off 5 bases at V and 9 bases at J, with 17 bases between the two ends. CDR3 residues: CSAGPQPGGEQFF. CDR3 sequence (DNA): TGCAGTGCTGGGCCGCAACCGGGTGGTGAGCAGTTCTTC.

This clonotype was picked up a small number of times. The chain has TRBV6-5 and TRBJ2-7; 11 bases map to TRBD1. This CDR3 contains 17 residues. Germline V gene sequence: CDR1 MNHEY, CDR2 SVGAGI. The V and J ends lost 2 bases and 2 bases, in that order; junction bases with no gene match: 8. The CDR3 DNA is TGTGCCAGCAGTTACCAACTACCGGGACAGGGGGCCTACGAGCAGTACTTC. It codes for CASSYQLPGQGAYEQYF.

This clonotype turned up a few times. The CDR3 region is CASSLDRGNGEAFF. CDR3 bases: TGCGCCAGCAGCCTCGACAGAGGGAATGGTGAAGCTTTCTTT. The chain carries TRBV4-1 and TRBJ1-1, with D perhaps matching TRBD1 (5 bases). V was pared by 4 bases and J by 7 bases, with 16 bases between. The CDR3 is 14 residues long. Germline V gene sequence: CDR1 MGHRA, CDR2 YSYEKL.

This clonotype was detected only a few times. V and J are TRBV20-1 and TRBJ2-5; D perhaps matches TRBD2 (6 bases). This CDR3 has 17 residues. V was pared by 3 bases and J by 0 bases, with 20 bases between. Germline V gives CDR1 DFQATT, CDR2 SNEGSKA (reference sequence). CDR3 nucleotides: TGCAGTGCTAGCGACTACCCCGGGACTGCGTACCAAGAGACCCAGTACTTC. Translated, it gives CSASDYPGTAYQETQYF.

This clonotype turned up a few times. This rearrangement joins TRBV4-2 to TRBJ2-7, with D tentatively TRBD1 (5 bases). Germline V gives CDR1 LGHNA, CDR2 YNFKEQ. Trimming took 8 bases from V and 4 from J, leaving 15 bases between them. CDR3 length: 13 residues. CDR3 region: CASGADKNYEQYF. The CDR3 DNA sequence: TGTGCCAGCGGGGCAGACAAAAATTACGAGCAGTACTTC.

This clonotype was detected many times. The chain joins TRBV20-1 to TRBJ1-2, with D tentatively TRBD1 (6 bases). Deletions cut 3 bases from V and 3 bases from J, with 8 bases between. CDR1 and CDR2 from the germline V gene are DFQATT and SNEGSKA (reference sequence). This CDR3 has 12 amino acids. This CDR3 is CSASTGYYGYTF. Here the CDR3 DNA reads TGCAGTGCTAGCACAGGGTACTATGGCTACACCTTC.